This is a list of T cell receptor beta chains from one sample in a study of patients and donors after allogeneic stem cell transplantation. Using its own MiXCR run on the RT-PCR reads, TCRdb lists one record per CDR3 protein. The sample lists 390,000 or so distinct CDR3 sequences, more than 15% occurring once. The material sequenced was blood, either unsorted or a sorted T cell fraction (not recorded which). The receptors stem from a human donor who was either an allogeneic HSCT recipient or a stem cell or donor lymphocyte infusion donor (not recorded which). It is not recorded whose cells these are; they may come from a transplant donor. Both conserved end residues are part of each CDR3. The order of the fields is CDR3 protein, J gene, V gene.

CDR3 protein: CASSSGATYGYTF; J gene: TRBJ1-2; V gene: TRBV5-5
CDR3 protein: CASSLILPGRGNSPLHF; J gene: TRBJ1-6; V gene: TRBV7-8
CDR3 protein: CASSLNGPFTDTQYF; J gene: TRBJ2-3; V gene: TRBV5-5
CDR3 protein: CSAKRDSSYEQYF; J gene: TRBJ2-7; V gene: TRBV29-1
CDR3 protein: CSARDLGGKRSTQYF; J gene: TRBJ2-5; V gene: TRBV20-1
CDR3 protein: CASSPTIQETQYF; J gene: TRBJ2-5; V gene: TRBV18
CDR3 protein: CAWVGTSAWNEQFF; J gene: TRBJ2-1; V gene: TRBV30
CDR3 protein: CASGFEGGPVGELFF; J gene: TRBJ2-2; V gene: TRBV12-5
CDR3 protein: CASSLYDGPYEQYF; J gene: TRBJ2-7; V gene: TRBV7-9
CDR3 protein: CASSLDSGSYNSPLHF; J gene: TRBJ1-6; V gene: TRBV5-6
CDR3 protein: CASSQPSGLEGSGNTIYF; J gene: TRBJ1-3; V gene: TRBV4-2
CDR3 protein: CASSPRRALNTEAFF; J gene: TRBJ1-1; V gene: TRBV7-9
CDR3 protein: CASTSGQGLNYGYTF; J gene: TRBJ1-2; V gene: TRBV5-1
CDR3 protein: CASSLEGATTDTQYF; J gene: TRBJ2-3; V gene: TRBV5-1